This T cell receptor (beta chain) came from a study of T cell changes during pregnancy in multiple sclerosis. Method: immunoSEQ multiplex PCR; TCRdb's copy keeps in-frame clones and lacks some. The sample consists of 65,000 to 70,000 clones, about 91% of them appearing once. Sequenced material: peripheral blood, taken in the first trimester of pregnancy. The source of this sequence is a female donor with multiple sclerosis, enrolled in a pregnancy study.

Here the CDR3 DNA reads TGTGCCAGCAAGAAGGACTCCCTGGACGAGCAGTACTTC. Its protein is CASKKDSLDEQYF. V gene TRBV2 combines with J gene TRBJ2-7; tentative D call: TRBD2 (5 bases). Trimming stripped 7 bases from V and 5 bases from J, with 15 bases between. Germline V gene data show CDR1 as SNHLY and CDR2 as FYNNEI. This CDR3 is built from 13 residues.